A selection of T cell receptor beta chains follows, all from one sample in a study of long-term antiretroviral therapy in people with HIV. TCRdb keeps only in-frame clones here, not all; method: immunoSEQ multiplex PCR. The sample lists approximately 23,000 clones, approximately 86% occurring once. This specimen was unsorted PBMCs, taken around 2.6 years after starting antiretroviral therapy. These receptors all stem from a man in his forties with HIV. CDR3s include the opening cysteine and the closing phenylalanine or tryptophan. The order of the fields is CDR3 protein, CDR3 DNA, clone size, V gene, J gene, D gene. D genes are given only for firm matches. A row's size may be missing; if present it is once, few, many or a size class.

CDR3 protein: CASSLIGGGSEQYF
CDR3 DNA: TGTGCCAGCAGCTTAATTGGGGGAGGGAGCGAGCAGTACTTC
clone size: .
V gene: TRBV7-3
J gene: TRBJ2-7
D gene: TRBD2

CDR3 protein: CASSPGAEQYF
CDR3 DNA: TGTGCCAGCTCACCTGGGGCCGAGCAGTACTTC
clone size: .
V gene: TRBV18
J gene: TRBJ2-7
D gene: .

CDR3 protein: CASSLDLYNTEAFF
CDR3 DNA: TGCGCCAGCAGCCTCGACCTCTATAACACTGAAGCTTTCTTT
clone size: .
V gene: TRBV4-3
J gene: TRBJ1-1
D gene: .

CDR3 protein: CASSEIVGQGTTEAFF
CDR3 DNA: TGTGCCAGCAGTGAAATTGTTGGACAGGGGACCACTGAAGCTTTCTTT
clone size: .
V gene: TRBV2
J gene: TRBJ1-1
D gene: TRBD1

CDR3 protein: CASSLSGGAYNEQFF
CDR3 DNA: TGTGCCAGCAGCCTTAGCGGGGGGGCCTACAATGAGCAGTTCTTC
clone size: .
V gene: TRBV11-1
J gene: TRBJ2-1
D gene: TRBD2

CDR3 protein: CASSFRIGGDQPQHF
CDR3 DNA: TGTGCCAGCAGTTTTCGGATTGGGGGAGATCAGCCCCAGCATTTT
clone size: .
V gene: TRBV28
J gene: TRBJ1-5
D gene: .

CDR3 protein: CASSLDALYGYTF
CDR3 DNA: TGTGCCAGCAGCTTAGATGCCCTCTATGGCTACACCTTC
clone size: .
V gene: TRBV11-2
J gene: TRBJ1-2
D gene: .

CDR3 protein: CASSSADYGDQETQYF
CDR3 DNA: TGTGCCAGCAGCTCGGCGGACTATGGAGATCAAGAGACCCAGTACTTC
clone size: once
V gene: TRBV7-9
J gene: TRBJ2-5
D gene: .

CDR3 protein: CASSLGGTQPQHF
CDR3 DNA: TGTGCCAGCAGCTTAGGAGGAACACAGCCCCAGCATTTT
clone size: .
V gene: TRBV7-2
J gene: TRBJ1-5
D gene: .

CDR3 protein: CASSLVPLVTDTQYF
CDR3 DNA: TGTGCCAGCAGCTTGGTCCCTTTGGTAACAGATACGCAGTATTTT
clone size: .
V gene: TRBV5-4
J gene: TRBJ2-3
D gene: .

CDR3 protein: CASSPRGTGSPLHF
CDR3 DNA: TGTGCCAGCAGCCCTCGGGGTACGGGTTCACCCCTCCACTTT
clone size: .
V gene: TRBV28
J gene: TRBJ1-6
D gene: .

CDR3 protein: CARSSGTANTGELFF
CDR3 DNA: TGTGCCAGAAGCTCAGGGACAGCGAACACCGGGGAGCTGTTTTTT
clone size: .
V gene: TRBV5-3
J gene: TRBJ2-2
D gene: TRBD1

CDR3 protein: CASSRETSGKGETQYF
CDR3 DNA: TGTGCCAGCAGCCGCGAGACTAGCGGGAAAGGGGAGACCCAGTACTTC
clone size: .
V gene: TRBV2
J gene: TRBJ2-5
D gene: TRBD2

CDR3 protein: CASSEQKKGPQETQYF
CDR3 DNA: TGTGCCAGCAGCGAACAAAAAAAGGGGCCTCAAGAGACCCAGTACTTC
clone size: .
V gene: TRBV21-1
J gene: TRBJ2-5
D gene: .

CDR3 protein: CSVEEGGNYGYTF
CDR3 DNA: TGCAGCGTTGAAGAAGGCGGAAACTATGGCTACACCTTC
clone size: .
V gene: TRBV29-1
J gene: TRBJ1-2
D gene: .